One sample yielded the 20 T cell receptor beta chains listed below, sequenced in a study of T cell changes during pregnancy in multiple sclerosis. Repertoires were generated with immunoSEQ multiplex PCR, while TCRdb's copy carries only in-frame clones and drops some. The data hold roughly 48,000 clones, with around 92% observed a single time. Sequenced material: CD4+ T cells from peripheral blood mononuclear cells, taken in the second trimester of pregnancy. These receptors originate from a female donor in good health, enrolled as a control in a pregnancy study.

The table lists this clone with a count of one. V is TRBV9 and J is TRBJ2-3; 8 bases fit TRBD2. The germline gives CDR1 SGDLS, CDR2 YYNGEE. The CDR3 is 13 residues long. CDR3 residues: CASRGGYTDTQYF. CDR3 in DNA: TGTGCTAGCCGGGGGGGGTACACAGATACGCAGTATTTT.

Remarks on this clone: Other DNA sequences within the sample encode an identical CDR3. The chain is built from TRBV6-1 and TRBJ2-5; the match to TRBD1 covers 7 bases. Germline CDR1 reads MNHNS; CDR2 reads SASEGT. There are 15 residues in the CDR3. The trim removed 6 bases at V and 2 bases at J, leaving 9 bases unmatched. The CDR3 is CASSRTGNGQETQYF. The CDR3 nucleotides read TGTGCCAGCAGCAGGACAGGAAATGGGCAAGAGACCCAGTACTTC.

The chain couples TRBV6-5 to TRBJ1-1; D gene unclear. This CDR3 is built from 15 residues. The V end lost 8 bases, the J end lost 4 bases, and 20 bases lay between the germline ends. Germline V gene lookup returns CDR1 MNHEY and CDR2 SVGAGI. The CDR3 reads CASGDWRAERTEAFF. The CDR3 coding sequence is TGTGCCAGCGGCGATTGGAGGGCTGAACGCACTGAAGCTTTCTTT.

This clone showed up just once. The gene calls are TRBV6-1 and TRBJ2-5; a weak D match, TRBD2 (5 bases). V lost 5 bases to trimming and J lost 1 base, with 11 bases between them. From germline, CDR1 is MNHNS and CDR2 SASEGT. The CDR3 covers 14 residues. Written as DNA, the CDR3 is TGTGCCAGCAGTTCCGGGGTACGCCAAGAGACCCAGTACTTC. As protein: CASSSGVRQETQYF.

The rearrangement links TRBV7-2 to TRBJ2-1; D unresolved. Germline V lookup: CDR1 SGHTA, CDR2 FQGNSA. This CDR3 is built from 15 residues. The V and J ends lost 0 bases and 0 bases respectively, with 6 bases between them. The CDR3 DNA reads TGTGCCAGCAGCTTAGCGTCGAGCTCCTACAATGAGCAGTTCTTC. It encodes CASSLASSSYNEQFF.

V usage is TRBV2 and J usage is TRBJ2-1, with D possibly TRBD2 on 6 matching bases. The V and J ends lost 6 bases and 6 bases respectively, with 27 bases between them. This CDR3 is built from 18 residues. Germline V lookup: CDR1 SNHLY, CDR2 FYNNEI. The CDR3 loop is CASSAPNMGGRVLNEQFF. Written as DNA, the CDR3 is TGTGCCAGCAGCGCACCCAATATGGGGGGAAGAGTACTCAATGAGCAGTTCTTC.

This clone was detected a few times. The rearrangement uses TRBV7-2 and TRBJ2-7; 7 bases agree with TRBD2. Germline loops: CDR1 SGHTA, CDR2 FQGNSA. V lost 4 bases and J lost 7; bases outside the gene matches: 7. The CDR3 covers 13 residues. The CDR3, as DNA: TGTGCCAGCAGCTCGGTGGGGGGGACGGAGCAGTACTTC. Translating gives CASSSVGGTEQYF.

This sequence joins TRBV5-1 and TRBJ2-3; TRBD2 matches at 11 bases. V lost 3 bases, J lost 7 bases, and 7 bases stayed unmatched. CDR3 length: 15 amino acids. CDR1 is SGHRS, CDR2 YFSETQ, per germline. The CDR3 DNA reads TGCGCCAGCAGCTCACTAGCGGGAGTAGAGAATACGCAGTATTTT. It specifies CASSSLAGVENTQYF.

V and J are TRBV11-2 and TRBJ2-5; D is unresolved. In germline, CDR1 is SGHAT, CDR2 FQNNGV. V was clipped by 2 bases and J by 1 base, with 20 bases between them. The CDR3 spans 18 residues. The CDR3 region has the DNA TGTGCCAGCAGCTTAAGCGCCCCAGCATCGGCTTCCCAAGAGACCCAGTACTTC. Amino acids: CASSLSAPASASQETQYF.

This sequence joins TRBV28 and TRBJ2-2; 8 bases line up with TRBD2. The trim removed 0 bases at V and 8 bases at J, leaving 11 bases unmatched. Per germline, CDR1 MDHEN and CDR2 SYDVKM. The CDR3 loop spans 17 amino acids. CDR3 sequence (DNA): TGTGCCAGCAGTTTATGGGACCTTAACGGGGGGGCTGGGGAGCTGTTTTTT. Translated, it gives CASSLWDLNGGAGELFF.

CDR3 residues: CANPRGNEQFF. CDR3 in DNA: TGTGCCAATCCCCGGGGGAATGAGCAGTTCTTC. The gene calls are TRBV28 and TRBJ2-1; TRBD2 is a possible D gene (6 bases). V was pared by 10 bases and J by 7 bases, with 11 bases between. This CDR3 region has 11 residues. CDR1 and CDR2 (germline): MDHEN, SYDVKM.

The CDR3 protein is CASSSHAGGRTEAFF. In DNA, the CDR3 is TGTGCCAGCAGTTCACATGCGGGGGGGAGGACTGAAGCTTTCTTT. The chain employs TRBV5-4 and TRBJ1-1; possibly TRBD1 for D (5 bases). This CDR3 spans 15 amino acids. Per the germline V gene, CDR1 is SGHNT and CDR2 is YYREEE (reference sequence). V was cut by 5 bases and J by 5 bases, with 19 bases left in between.

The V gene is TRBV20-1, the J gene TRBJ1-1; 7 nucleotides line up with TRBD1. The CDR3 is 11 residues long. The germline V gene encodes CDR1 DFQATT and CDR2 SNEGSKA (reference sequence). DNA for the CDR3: TGCAGGGGACAGATGTGTACTGAAGCTTTCTTT. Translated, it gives CRGQMCTEAFF.

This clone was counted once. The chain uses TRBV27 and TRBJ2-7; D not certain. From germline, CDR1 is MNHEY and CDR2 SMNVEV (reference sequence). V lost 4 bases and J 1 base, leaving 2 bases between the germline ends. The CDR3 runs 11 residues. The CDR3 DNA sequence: TGTGCCAGCAGTTCATCCTACGAGCAGTACTTC. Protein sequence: CASSSSYEQYF.

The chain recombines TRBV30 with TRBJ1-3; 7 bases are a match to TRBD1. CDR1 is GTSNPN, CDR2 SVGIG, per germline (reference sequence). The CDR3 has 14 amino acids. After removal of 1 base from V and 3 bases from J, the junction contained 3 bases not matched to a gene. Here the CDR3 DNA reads TGTGCCTGGAGTGAGGGGGCGCGTGGAAACACCATATATTTT. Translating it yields CAWSEGARGNTIYF.

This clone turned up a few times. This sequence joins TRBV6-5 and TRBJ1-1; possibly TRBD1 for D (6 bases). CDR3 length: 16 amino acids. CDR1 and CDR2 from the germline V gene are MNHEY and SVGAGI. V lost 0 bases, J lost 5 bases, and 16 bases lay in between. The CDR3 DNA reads TGTGCCAGCAGTTACTCTATCAGGGGCGAACCAACTGAAGCTTTCTTT. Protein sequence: CASSYSIRGEPTEAFF.

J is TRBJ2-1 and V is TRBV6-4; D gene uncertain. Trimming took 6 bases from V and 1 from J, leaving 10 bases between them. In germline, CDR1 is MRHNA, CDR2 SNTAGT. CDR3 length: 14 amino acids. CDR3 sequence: CASRVFGSYNEQFF. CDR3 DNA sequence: TGTGCCAGCAGGGTTTTCGGTTCCTACAATGAGCAGTTCTTC.

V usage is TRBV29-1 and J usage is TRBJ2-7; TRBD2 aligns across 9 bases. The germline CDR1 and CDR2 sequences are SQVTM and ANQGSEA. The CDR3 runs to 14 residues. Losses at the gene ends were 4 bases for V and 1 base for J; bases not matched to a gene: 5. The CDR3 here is CSVGAGGLSYEQYF. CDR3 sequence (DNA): TGCAGCGTTGGGGCGGGAGGGCTTTCCTACGAGCAGTACTTC.

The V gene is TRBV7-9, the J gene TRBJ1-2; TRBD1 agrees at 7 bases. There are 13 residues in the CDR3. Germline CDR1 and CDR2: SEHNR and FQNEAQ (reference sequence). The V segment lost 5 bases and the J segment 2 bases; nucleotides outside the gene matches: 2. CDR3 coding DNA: TGTGCCAGCAGCCCGGGACAGAACTATGGCTACACCTTC. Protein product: CASSPGQNYGYTF.

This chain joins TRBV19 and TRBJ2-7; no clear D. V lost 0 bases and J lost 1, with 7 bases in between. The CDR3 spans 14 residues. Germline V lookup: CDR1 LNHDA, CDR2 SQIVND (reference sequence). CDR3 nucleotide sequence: TGTGCCAGTAGTATAGAGGCCATATCCTACGAGCAGTACTTC. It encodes CASSIEAISYEQYF.